This entry lists 14 T cell receptor beta chains sequenced from one sample in a study of shared clonotypes between healthy human individuals. The assay was immunoSEQ multiplex PCR, and TCRdb's table has in-frame clones only and misses some. The sample shows over 95,000 clones, roughly two thirds of them seen only once. Sequenced material: memory CD8+ T cells sorted from blood. The subset is: CD45RO+ cells pooled with CCR7-negative TemRA cells. These receptors all come from a woman aged 25 to 39 in good health.

The chain employs TRBV29-1 and TRBJ1-4; possible D gene TRBD1, 6 bases. Germline lookup yields CDR1 SQVTM and CDR2 ANQGSEA. The CDR3 is 12 amino acids. V lost 7 bases, J lost 8 bases, and 14 bases lay in between. The chain's CDR3 is CSAVVGGEKLFF. Here the CDR3 DNA reads TGCAGCGCCGTCGTGGGGGGCGAAAAACTGTTTTTT.

The gene calls are TRBV6-4 and TRBJ2-3; weak D call: TRBD2 (5 bases). This CDR3 is built from 15 residues. V lost 4 bases, J lost 2 bases, and 13 bases lay in between. The V gene's germline CDR1 is MRHNA and CDR2 SNTAGT. CDR3 nucleotide sequence: TGTGCCAGCAGTGCCCAACTAGGCAACACAGATACGCAGTATTTT. Protein sequence: CASSAQLGNTDTQYF.

The sample holds one count of this clone. The chain has TRBV19 and TRBJ2-7, with TRBD1 identical over 7 bases. J lost 0 bases, V lost 7 bases, and 9 bases had no gene match. CDR1 is LNHDA, CDR2 SQIVND, per germline (reference sequence). This CDR3 spans 15 amino acids. Here the CDR3 reads CASTIRQGLSYEQYF. The CDR3 DNA follows: TGTGCCAGTACCATCAGACAGGGTCTCTCCTACGAGCAGTACTTC.

The chain recombines TRBV19 with TRBJ2-7; 11 bases agree with TRBD2. Germline V lookup: CDR1 LNHDA, CDR2 SQIVND (reference sequence). The CDR3 spans 15 residues. V was pared by 5 bases and J by 4 bases, with 7 bases of the junction left unmatched. CDR3 loop: CASSQPLAGVYEQYF. The CDR3, as DNA: TGTGCCAGTAGTCAACCACTAGCGGGAGTTTACGAGCAGTACTTC.

The chain couples TRBV6-6 to TRBJ1-5, with TRBD1 matching over 7 bases. This CDR3 is built from 15 residues. Germline V CDR1 and CDR2: MNHNY, SVGAGI (reference sequence). Trimming removed 3 bases from V and 6 bases from J; junction bases left unmatched: 8. In DNA, the CDR3 is TGTGCCAGCAGTTATGGGACAGATACGGGTCAGCCCCAGCATTTT. Its protein is CASSYGTDTGQPQHF.

The chain links TRBV27 to TRBJ1-1; possible D gene TRBD1, 5 bases. Germline loops: CDR1 MNHEY, CDR2 SMNVEV (reference sequence). V gave up 3 bases and J gave up 0 bases, with 14 bases separating them. This CDR3 is 16 amino acids long. This chain's CDR3 is CASSFGPGPMNTEAFF. The CDR3 DNA reads TGTGCCAGCAGTTTTGGGCCGGGACCGATGAACACTGAAGCTTTCTTT.

Here the CDR3 reads CASSFDRSSYNEQFF. CDR3 DNA: TGCGCCAGCAGCTTCGACAGGAGCTCCTACAATGAGCAGTTCTTC. V is TRBV5-1 and J is TRBJ2-1, with D possibly matching TRBD1 (6 bases). The CDR3 sequence is 15 residues long. Germline V gene lookup returns CDR1 SGHRS and CDR2 YFSETQ. Between the trimmed V and J ends, which lost 2 bases and 0 bases, there was a span of 9 bases. The variable domain in full, completed from reference TRBV5-1 and TRBJ2-1, reads KAGVTQTPRYLIKTRGQQVTLSCSPISGHRSVSWYQQTPGQGLQFLFEYFSETQRNKGNFPGRFSGRQFSNSRSEMNVSTLELGDSALYLCASSFDRSSYNEQFFGPGTRLTVL.

This clone showed up just a few times. This rearrangement joins TRBV7-9 to TRBJ2-1; TRBD2 matches 11 bases. The J segment lost 9 bases and the V segment lost 5 bases, leaving 9 bases of the junction unmatched. Germline CDR1 is SEHNR and CDR2 is FQNEAQ (reference sequence). The CDR3 length is 15 residues. This chain's CDR3 is CASSQHSGRVGEQFF. Written as DNA, the CDR3 is TGTGCCAGCAGCCAACATAGCGGGAGGGTGGGTGAGCAGTTCTTC. The full variable domain, with the rest looked up from reference TRBV7-9 and TRBJ2-1, is DTGVSQNPRHKITKRGQNVTFRCDPISEHNRLYWYRQTLGQGPEFLTYFQNEAQLEKSRLLSDRFSAERPKGSFSTLEIQRTEQGDSAMYLCASSQHSGRVGEQFFGPGTRLTVL.

The rearrangement joins TRBV6-4 to TRBJ2-3, with 9 nucleotides matching TRBD1. Trimming at V came to 5 bases and at J to 9 bases, leaving 9 bases not matched to a gene. Germline loops: CDR1 MRHNA, CDR2 SNTAGT. This CDR3 region has 14 residues. For the CDR3, the DNA is TGTGCCAGCAGTCCGGGACAGGGAAGAGAAACGCAGTATTTT. This sequence encodes CASSPGQGRETQYF.

This sequence joins TRBV28 and TRBJ2-3; 14 bases agree with TRBD2. V shed 3 bases and J 5 bases; nucleotides not matched to a gene: 10. Germline CDR1 and CDR2: MDHEN and SYDVKM. The CDR3 length is 18 residues. The CDR3 nucleotides read TGTGCCAGCAGTTTTCCCCGGGGACTAGCGGGAGCGGGAGATACGCAGTATTTT. Its protein is CASSFPRGLAGAGDTQYF.

The chain employs TRBV29-1 and TRBJ1-3; the match to TRBD1 covers 7 bases. The CDR3 length is 15 residues. J gave up 0 bases and V 3 bases, and 5 bases lay outside the gene matches. CDR1 and CDR2 from the germline V gene are SQVTM and ANQGSEA. CDR3 region: CSVDAGQASGNTIYF. The CDR3 coding sequence is TGCAGCGTTGATGCCGGACAGGCCTCTGGAAACACCATATATTTT.

This clone was counted a single time. The sample contains more than one DNA sequence encoding this CDR3. V is TRBV6-5 and J is TRBJ1-5; a weak D match, TRBD1 (6 bases). This CDR3 has 13 amino acids. V lost 10 bases and J 2 bases, leaving 12 bases between the germline ends. Per germline, CDR1 MNHEY and CDR2 SVGAGI. CDR3 protein: CATRGVGNQPQHF. The CDR3 nucleotides are TGTGCCACGAGGGGGGTTGGCAATCAGCCCCAGCATTTT.

V and J are TRBV10-3 and TRBJ2-3; 9 nucleotides agree with TRBD1. Trimming cost V 10 bases and J 1 base; bases outside gene matches: 3. The germline V gene encodes CDR1 ENHRY and CDR2 SYGVKD. The CDR3 extends over 13 amino acids. The CDR3 is CATRDRGTDTQYF. The CDR3 nucleotides read TGTGCCACTAGGGACAGGGGCACAGATACGCAGTATTTT.

V gene TRBV28 combines with J gene TRBJ2-3; 12 positions match TRBD2. This CDR3 has 15 residues. With V trimmed by 7 bases and J by 4 bases, 6 bases remained unmatched. Per the germline V gene, CDR1 is MDHEN and CDR2 is SYDVKM. The DNA of the CDR3 is TGTGCCAGCAACCTAGCGGGAGGGGGCGCAGATACGCAGTATTTT. Its translation: CASNLAGGGADTQYF.